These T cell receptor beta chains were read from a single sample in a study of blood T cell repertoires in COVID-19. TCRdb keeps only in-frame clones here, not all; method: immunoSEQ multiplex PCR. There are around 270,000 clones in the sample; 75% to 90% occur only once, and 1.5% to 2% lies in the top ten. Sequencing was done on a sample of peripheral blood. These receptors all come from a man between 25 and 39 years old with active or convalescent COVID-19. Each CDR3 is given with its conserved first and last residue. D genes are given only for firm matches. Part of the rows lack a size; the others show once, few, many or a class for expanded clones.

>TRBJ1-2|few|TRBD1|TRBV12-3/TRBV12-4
CASSLGQERDF
TGTGCCAGCAGTTTGGGACAGGAGCGAGACTTC
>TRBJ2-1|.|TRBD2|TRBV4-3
CASSQTSGANNEQFF
TGCGCCAGCAGTCAGACTAGCGGGGCCAACAATGAGCAGTTCTTC
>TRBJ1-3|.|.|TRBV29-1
CSVRNGSGSGNTIYF
TGCAGCGTGCGAAATGGTTCGGGGTCTGGAAACACCATATATTTT
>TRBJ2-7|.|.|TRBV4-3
CASSQDWGTREQYF
TGCGCCAGCAGCCAAGATTGGGGAACTAGGGAGCAGTACTTC
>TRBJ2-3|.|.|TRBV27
CASSLAGDTQYF
TGTGCCAGCAGTTTAGCAGGGGATACGCAGTATTTT
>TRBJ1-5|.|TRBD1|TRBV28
CASRRRDRGRSNQPQHF
TGTGCCAGCAGGCGGCGGGACAGGGGTAGATCCAATCAGCCCCAGCATTTT
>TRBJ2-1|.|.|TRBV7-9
CASSRVNEQFF
TGTGCCAGCAGCCGAGTCAATGAGCAGTTCTTC
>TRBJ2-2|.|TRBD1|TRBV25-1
CASSGWAGGNTGELFF
TGTGCCAGCAGTGGGTGGGCAGGGGGGAACACCGGGGAGCTGTTTTTT
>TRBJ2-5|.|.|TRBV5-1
CASSFWGTSKQETQYF
TGCGCCAGCAGCTTCTGGGGGACAAGTAAACAAGAGACCCAGTACTTC
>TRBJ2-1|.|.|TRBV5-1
CASSLDGKREQFF
TGCGCCAGCAGTTTGGATGGAAAGCGTGAGCAGTTCTTC
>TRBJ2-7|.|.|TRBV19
CASSEELPGYEQYF
TGTGCCAGTAGTGAAGAGTTGCCGGGCTACGAGCAGTACTTC
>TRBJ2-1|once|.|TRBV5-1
CASSLGRGSSYNEQFF
TGCGCCAGCAGCTTGGGGCGGGGTAGCTCCTACAATGAGCAGTTCTTC
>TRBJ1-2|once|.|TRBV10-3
CAISDTDRGYGYTF
TGTGCCATCAGTGACACCGACCGGGGCTATGGCTACACCTTC
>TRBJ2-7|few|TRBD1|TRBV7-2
CASSSGTGYEQYF
TGTGCCAGCAGCTCCGGGACAGGCTACGAGCAGTACTTC
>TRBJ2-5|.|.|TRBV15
CATSRPSGGQETQYF
TGTGCCACCAGCAGACCCTCGGGTGGACAGGAGACCCAGTACTTC
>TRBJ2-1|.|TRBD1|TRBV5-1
CASSADREDDEQFF
TGCGCCAGCAGCGCGGACAGGGAGGACGATGAGCAGTTCTTC
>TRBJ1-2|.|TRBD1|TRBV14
CASSQRGQGASYGYGYTF
TGTGCCAGCAGCCAACGGGGACAGGGGGCCTCGTATGGCTATGGCTACACCTTC
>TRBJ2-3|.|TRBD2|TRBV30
CAWMTSGGPDTQYF
TGTGCCTGGATGACTAGCGGGGGGCCAGATACGCAGTATTTT
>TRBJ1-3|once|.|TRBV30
CAWKFTGNTIYF
TGTGCCTGGAAATTCACTGGAAACACCATATATTTT
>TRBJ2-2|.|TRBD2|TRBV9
CASSVLAGGNTGELFF
TGTGCCAGCAGCGTATTAGCGGGGGGGAACACCGGGGAGCTGTTTTTT
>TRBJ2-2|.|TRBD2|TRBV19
CASSMGPWTSPITGELFF
TGTGCCAGTAGTATGGGTCCGTGGACTAGCCCAATCACCGGGGAGCTGTTTTTT
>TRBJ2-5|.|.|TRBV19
CASADVFQGETQYF
TGTGCCAGTGCAGACGTCTTTCAGGGAGAGACCCAGTACTTC